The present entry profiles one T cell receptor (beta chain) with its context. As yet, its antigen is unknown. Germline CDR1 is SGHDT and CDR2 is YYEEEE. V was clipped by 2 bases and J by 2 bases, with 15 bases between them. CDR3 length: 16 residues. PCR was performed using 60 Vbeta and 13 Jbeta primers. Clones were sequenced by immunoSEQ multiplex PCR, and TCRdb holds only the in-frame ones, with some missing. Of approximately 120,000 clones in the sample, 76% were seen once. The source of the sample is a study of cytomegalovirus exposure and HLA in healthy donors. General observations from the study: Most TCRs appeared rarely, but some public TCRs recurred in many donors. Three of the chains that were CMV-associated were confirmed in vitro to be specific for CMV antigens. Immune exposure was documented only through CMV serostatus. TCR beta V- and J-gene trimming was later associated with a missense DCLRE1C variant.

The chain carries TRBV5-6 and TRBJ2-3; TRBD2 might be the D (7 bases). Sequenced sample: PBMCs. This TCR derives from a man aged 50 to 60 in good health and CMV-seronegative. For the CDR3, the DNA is TGTGCCAGCAGCTTAAGAGGGGGGGGGTTCACAGATACGCAGTATTTT. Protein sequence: CASSLRGGGFTDTQYF.